This T cell receptor beta chain was retrieved from a study of cytomegalovirus exposure and HLA in healthy donors (dated by TCRdb to 2016 to 2017). With regard to the full study: According to a later analysis, the roughly 130 validation repertoires were produced on the same platform as the 666 repertoires of the first cohort. The study aimed to test whether signatures of past pathogen exposure could be identified by cataloging public T cell receptors. Along with the approximately 670-subject first cohort, a separate validation cohort of some 130 different subjects was used. High-throughput TCR immunosequencing, statistical association of individual TCRs with disease status, and machine learning were combined to predict cytomegalovirus infection status.

The donors belonged to the validation cohort of about 120 subjects, which was separate from the roughly 680-subject first cohort. Receptor libraries were prepared by the immunoSEQ multiplex PCR assay. Under the source paper's analysis protocol: A statistical classification framework was built to diagnose cytomegalovirus status from the catalog of TCR beta chain sequences. Drawn from immuneACCESS, this table holds only the in-frame rearrangements with V and J called that TCRdb kept. Clones are partly lost; checked studies trace under half to an unresolved V gene and leave the rest unexplained. That table gives V, J and clone size, and the DNA gave D and trimming. This sample is represented by a few hundred thousand clones; roughly 84% of them were singletons. The top ten hold around an eighth of the sample. As concerns this clone: Its antigen specificity is not known. No base quality information exists; no much larger clone differs at one position.

Findings and caveats that apply to the study as a whole: In vitro tests confirmed that three of the cytomegalovirus-associated TCR beta chains recognize cytomegalovirus antigens. According to the authors, the approach could potentially be generalized to other disease states and immunological phenotypes. The classifier was reported to diagnose cytomegalovirus status with high specificity and sensitivity in both the original cohort and the validation cohort. The study gave a list of about 170 TCR beta chains associated with cytomegalovirus. Of the cluster scores, approximately 95% were above 0 in a later analysis, which found that TCRs clustered in the first cohort also tended to co-occur in the 120 validation repertoires. Most TCR sequences were seen in very few donors, while some public TCRs were found in many individuals. The validation cohort had no HLA typing available for a later analysis, so co-occurrence within that cohort was assessed over all 120 or so repertoires.

The V and J ends are trimmed by 3 bases and 6 bases, leaving 18 bases between them. CDR3 length: 16 amino acids, cysteine to phenylalanine. Only CDR3 DNA remains: 48 bases, in frame from the first base. CDR1 and CDR2 are drawn from the germline V gene: SGHRS, YFSETQ. The source of this sequence is a woman aged 25 to 39 in good health and CMV-seropositive. The chain joins TRBV5-1 to TRBJ1-4, and TRBD1 may be the D gene, going by 5 matching bases. The sequencing input was PBMCs. CDR3 sequence: CASSWGPIAEHEKLFF. The DNA reads TGCGCCAGCAGCTGGGGCCCTATCGCCGAGCATGAAAAACTGTTTTTT. The entire variable domain, with the stretches around the CDR3 drawn from the reference TRBV5-1 and TRBJ1-4 proteins, is KAGVTQTPRYLIKTRGQQVTLSCSPISGHRSVSWYQQTPGQGLQFLFEYFSETQRNKGNFPGRFSGRQFSNSRSEMNVSTLELGDSALYLCASSWGPIAEHEKLFFGSGTQLSVL.